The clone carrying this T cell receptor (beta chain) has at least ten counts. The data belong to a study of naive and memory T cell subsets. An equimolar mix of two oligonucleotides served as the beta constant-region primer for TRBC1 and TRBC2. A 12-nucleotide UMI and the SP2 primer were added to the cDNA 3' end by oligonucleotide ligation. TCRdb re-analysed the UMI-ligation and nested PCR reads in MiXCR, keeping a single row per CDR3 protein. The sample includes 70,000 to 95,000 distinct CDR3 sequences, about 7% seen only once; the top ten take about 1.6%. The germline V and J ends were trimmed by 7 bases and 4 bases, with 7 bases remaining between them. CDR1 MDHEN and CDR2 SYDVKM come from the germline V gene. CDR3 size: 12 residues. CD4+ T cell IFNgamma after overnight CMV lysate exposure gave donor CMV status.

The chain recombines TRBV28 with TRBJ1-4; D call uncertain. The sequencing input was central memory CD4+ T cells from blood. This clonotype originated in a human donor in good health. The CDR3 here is CASKNLNEKLFF. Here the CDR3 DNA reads TGTGCCAGCAAGAACCTTAATGAAAAACTGTTTTTT.